This T cell receptor (beta chain) is drawn from a study of glioma-infiltrating T cells after dendritic cell vaccination. For the study at large: Patients received autologous tumor lysate-pulsed dendritic cell vaccination between 2003 and 2012. Notes on the study in general: Higher pretreatment TIL content predicted longer progression-free time and survival.

Germline CDR1 reads SGDLS; CDR2 reads YYNGEE. The CDR3 loop spans 18 amino acids. Unmatched junction bases numbered 11, after V lost 8 bases and J lost 1 base. The time point denotes: after dendritic cell vaccination, including at tumor progression/relapse. Comments on this clone: The target antigen is unknown.

Amplification used 60 V beta primers and 13 J beta primers. Measured with immunoSEQ multiplex PCR; TCRdb has only the in-frame clones, and not every one. The sample yields approximately 50,000 clones, 89% seen once. The genes are TRBV9 and TRBJ2-6, with TRBD1 matching over 11 bases. Sequencing used blood, obtained after dendritic cell vaccination. This sequence was found in a human donor with glioblastoma. The CDR3 is CASTPTGTGGSGANVLTF. DNA for the CDR3: TGTGCCAGTACCCCAACCGGGACAGGGGGGTCTGGGGCCAACGTCCTGACTTTC.